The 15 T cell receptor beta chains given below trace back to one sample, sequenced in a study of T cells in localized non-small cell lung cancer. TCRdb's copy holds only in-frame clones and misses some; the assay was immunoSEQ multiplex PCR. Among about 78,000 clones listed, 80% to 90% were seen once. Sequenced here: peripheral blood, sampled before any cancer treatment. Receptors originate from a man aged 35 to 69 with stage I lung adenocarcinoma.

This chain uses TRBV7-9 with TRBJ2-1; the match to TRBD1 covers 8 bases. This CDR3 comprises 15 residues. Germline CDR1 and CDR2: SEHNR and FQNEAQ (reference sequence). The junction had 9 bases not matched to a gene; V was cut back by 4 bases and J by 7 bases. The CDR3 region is CASSYKRQGFNEQFF. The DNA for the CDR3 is TGTGCCAGCAGCTACAAGCGACAGGGGTTTAATGAGCAGTTCTTC.

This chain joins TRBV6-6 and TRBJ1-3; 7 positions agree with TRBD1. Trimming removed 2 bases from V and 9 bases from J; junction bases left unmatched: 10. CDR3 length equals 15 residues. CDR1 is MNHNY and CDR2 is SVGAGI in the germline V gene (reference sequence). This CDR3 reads CASSYGGTAGGTIYF. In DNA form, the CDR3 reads TGTGCCAGCAGTTACGGGGGGACAGCCGGCGGCACCATATATTTT.

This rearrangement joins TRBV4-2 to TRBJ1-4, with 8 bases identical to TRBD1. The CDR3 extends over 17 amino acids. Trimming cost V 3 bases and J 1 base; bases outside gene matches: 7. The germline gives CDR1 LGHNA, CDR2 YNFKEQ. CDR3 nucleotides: TGTGCCAGCAGCCATCGCCGAGGACAGGGAACTAATGAAAAACTGTTTTTT. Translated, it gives CASSHRRGQGTNEKLFF.

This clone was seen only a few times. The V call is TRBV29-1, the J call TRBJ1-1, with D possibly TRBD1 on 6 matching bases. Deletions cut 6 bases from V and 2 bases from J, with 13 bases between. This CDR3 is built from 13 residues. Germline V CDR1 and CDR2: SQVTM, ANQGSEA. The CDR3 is CSVMETGNTEAFF. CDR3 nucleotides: TGCAGCGTCATGGAGACAGGAAACACTGAAGCTTTCTTT. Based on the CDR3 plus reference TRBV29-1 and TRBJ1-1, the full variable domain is SAVISQKPSRDICQRGTSLTIQCQVDSQVTMMFWYRQQPGQSLTLIATANQGSEATYESGFVIDKFPISRPNLTFSTLTVSNMSPEDSSIYLCSVMETGNTEAFFGQGTRLTVV.

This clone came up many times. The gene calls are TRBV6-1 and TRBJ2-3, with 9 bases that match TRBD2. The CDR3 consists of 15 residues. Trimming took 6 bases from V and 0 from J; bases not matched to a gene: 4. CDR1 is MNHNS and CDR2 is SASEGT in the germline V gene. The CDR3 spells CASRFSGSSTDTQYF. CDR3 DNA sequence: TGTGCCAGCAGATTTAGCGGGAGCAGCACAGATACGCAGTATTTT.

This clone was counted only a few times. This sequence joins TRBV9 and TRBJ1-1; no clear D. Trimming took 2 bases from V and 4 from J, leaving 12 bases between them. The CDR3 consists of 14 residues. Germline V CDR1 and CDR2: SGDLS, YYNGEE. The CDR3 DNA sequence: TGTGCCAGCAGCGTCACGCAAGAGAGCACTGAAGCTTTCTTT. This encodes CASSVTQESTEAFF. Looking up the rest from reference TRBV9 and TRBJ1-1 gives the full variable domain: DSGVTQTPKHLITATGQRVTLRCSPRSGDLSVYWYQQSLDQGLQFLIQYYNGEERAKGNILERFSAQQFPDLHSELNLSSLELGDSALYFCASSVTQESTEAFFGQGTRLTVV.

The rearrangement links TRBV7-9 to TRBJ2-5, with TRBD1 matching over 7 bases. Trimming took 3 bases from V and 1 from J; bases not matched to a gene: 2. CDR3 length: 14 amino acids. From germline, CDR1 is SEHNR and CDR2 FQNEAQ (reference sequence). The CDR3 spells CASSFRDSQETQYF. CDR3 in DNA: TGTGCCAGCAGCTTCCGGGACAGCCAAGAGACCCAGTACTTC. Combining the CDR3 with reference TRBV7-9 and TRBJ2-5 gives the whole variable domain DTGVSQNPRHKITKRGQNVTFRCDPISEHNRLYWYRQTLGQGPEFLTYFQNEAQLEKSRLLSDRFSAERPKGSFSTLEIQRTEQGDSAMYLCASSFRDSQETQYFGPGTRLLVL.

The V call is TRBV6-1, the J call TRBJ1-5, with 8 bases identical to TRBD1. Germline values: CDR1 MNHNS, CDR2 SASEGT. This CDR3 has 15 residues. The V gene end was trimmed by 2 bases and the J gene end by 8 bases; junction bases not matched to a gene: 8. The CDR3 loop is CASSELWTGLKPQHF. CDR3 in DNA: TGTGCCAGCAGTGAACTGTGGACAGGGTTGAAGCCCCAGCATTTT.

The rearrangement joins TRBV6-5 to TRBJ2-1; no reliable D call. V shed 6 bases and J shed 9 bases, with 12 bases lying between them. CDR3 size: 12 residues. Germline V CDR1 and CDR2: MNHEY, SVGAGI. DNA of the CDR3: TGTGCCAGCAGGGCCCCTAATTCTGAGCAGTTCTTC. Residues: CASRAPNSEQFF.

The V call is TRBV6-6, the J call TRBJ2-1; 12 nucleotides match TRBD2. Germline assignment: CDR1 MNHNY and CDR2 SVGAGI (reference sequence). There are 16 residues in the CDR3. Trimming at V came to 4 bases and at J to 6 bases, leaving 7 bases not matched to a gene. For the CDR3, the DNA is TGTGCCAGCAGTTCGATACTAGCGGGGGGTGTCAATGAGCAGTTCTTC. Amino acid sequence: CASSSILAGGVNEQFF.

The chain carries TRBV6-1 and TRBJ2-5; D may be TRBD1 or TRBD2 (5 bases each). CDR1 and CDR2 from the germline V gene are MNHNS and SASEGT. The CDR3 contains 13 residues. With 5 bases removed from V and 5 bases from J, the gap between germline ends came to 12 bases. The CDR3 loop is CASSKFGTETQYF. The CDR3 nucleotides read TGTGCCAGCAGTAAATTTGGGACGGAGACCCAGTACTTC.

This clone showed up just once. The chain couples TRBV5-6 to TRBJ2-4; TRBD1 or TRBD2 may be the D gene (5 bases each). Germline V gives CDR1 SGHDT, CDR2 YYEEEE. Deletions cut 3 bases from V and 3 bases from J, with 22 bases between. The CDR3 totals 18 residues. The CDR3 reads CASSSLVGGELDKNIQYF. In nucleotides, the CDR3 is TGTGCCAGCAGCTCCTTAGTTGGGGGTGAGTTGGACAAAAACATTCAGTACTTC. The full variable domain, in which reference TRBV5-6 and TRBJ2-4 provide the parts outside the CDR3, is DAGVTQSPTHLIKTRGQQVTLRCSPKSGHDTVSWYQQALGQGPQFIFQYYEEEERQRGNFPDRFSGHQFPNYSSELNVNALLLGDSALYLCASSSLVGGELDKNIQYFGAGTRLSVL.

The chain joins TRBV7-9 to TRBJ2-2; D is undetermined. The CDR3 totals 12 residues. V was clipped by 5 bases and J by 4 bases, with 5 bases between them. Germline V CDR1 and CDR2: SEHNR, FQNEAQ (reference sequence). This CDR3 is CASSTFTGELFF. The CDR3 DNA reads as TGTGCCAGCAGCACATTCACCGGGGAGCTGTTTTTT.

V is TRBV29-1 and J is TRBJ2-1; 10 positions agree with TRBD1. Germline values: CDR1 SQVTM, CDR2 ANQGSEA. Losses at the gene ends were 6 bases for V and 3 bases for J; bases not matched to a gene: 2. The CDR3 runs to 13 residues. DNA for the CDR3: TGCAGCGTAAGGACAGGGGGCTACAATGAGCAGTTCTTC. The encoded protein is CSVRTGGYNEQFF.

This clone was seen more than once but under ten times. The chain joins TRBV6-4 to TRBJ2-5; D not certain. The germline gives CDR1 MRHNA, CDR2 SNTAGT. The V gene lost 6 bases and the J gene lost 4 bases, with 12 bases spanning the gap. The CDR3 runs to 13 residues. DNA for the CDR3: TGTGCCAGCAGCGTTCAAGAAGGAGAGACCCAGTACTTC. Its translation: CASSVQEGETQYF.